This T cell receptor beta chain was sequenced for a study of early T cells in non-severe SARS-CoV-2 infection. This clonotype came up a few times. From the 5' RACE reads, TCRdb called clonotypes with MiXCR, one entry per CDR3 protein. The repertoire holds over 30,000 distinct CDR3 sequences, 7.1% seen once, with more than 10% in the top ten. The CDR3 runs to 16 residues. CDR1 is SGHRS and CDR2 is YFSETQ in the germline V gene. Trimming cost V 4 bases and J 9 bases; bases outside gene matches: 10. Sequencing was performed on whole blood, taken at baseline. The chain carries TRBV5-1 and TRBJ1-6, with TRBD1 matching over 10 bases. This TCR was recovered from an adult who was a healthcare worker with PCR-confirmed SARS-CoV-2 infection or an uninfected control (not recorded which). The CDR3 sequence is CASSPGQGKITSPLHF. CDR3 nucleotide sequence: TGCGCCAGCAGCCCGGGACAGGGGAAGATTACTTCACCCCTCCACTTT.